What follows are 25 T cell receptor beta chains derived from one specimen sequenced in a study of CXCR3-negative and CXCR3-positive naive CD8 T cells. Study outcomes and limitations: Higher TRB CDR3 hydrophobicity marked CXCR3-positive naive cells relative to CXCR3-negative naive cells.

These receptors are not linked to any known antigen. The method, 5' RACE with UMI labels, was used to prepare the TRB cDNA libraries. With the 5' RACE reads reprocessed, TCRdb shows one record per CDR3 protein and no DNA. Reported are about 6,200 distinct CDR3 sequences; the ten largest clones contain around 1.3%. Sequences were obtained from naive CXCR3+ CD8+ T cells from blood. Documented subset: CD45RO-CCR7+CD27+CD95- naive CD8+ T cells expressing CXCR3 (TNR3+). The receptors were gathered from a human donor in good health. Some clones in this sample may be carry-over from other donors' samples.

This clonotype is medium-sized (0.01 to 0.1%) by frequency. The chain couples TRBV4-2 to TRBJ2-1. This CDR3 spans 17 amino acids. CDR1 is LGHNA, CDR2 YNFKEQ, per germline. The CDR3 reads CASSQVPDSSSYNEQFF.

This clonotype is medium-sized (0.01 to 0.1%) by frequency. This chain uses TRBV29-1 with TRBJ2-5. This CDR3 contains 11 residues. Germline CDR1 reads SQVTM; CDR2 reads ANQGSEA. The CDR3 loop is CSGTLGETQYF.

This clonotype is labeled medium-sized based on frequency. This chain joins TRBV20-1 and TRBJ2-1; TCRdb's D call of TRBD2 is untestable without DNA. The CDR3 runs 16 residues. From germline, CDR1 is DFQATT and CDR2 SNEGSKA (reference sequence). CDR3 amino acids: CSAHAGLARSGNEQFF.

This sequence joins TRBV20-1 and TRBJ2-1; TCRdb reports TRBD2, a call that lacks DNA to check it against. The CDR3 spans 16 residues. Germline lookup yields CDR1 DFQATT and CDR2 SNEGSKA (reference sequence). CDR3 region: CSASQTLTSGNNEQFF.

This clonotype is deemed medium-sized by its frequency. The gene calls are TRBV29-1 and TRBJ1-2. CDR1 and CDR2 from the germline V gene are SQVTM and ANQGSEA. CDR3 length equals 12 residues. This CDR3 reads CSVEDMSGGYTF.

This clonotype is called medium-sized based on its frequency. The chain carries TRBV4-3 and TRBJ2-3; TCRdb names TRBD1, which stays unverified in the absence of DNA. The germline V gene encodes CDR1 LGHNA and CDR2 YSLEER. CDR3 length: 14 amino acids. CDR3 amino acids: CASGGGSGTDTQYF.

This clonotype is identified as medium-sized (0.01 to 0.1%) from frequency. The CDR3 spells CSGERAGGGETQYF. The chain recombines TRBV29-1 with TRBJ2-5; TCRdb proposes TRBD2, but this gene call is untestable without DNA. From germline, CDR1 is SQVTM and CDR2 ANQGSEA. The CDR3 runs to 14 residues.

This clonotype is identified as medium-sized from frequency. V usage is TRBV13 and J usage is TRBJ1-2. The CDR3 spans 15 residues. The germline CDR1 and CDR2 sequences are PRHDT and FYEKMQ (reference sequence). CDR3 sequence: CASSLGRIPLYGYTF.

The chain is built from TRBV13 and TRBJ2-1; the TRBD2 assignment by TCRdb is unverifiable without DNA. The CDR3 covers 15 residues. Germline values: CDR1 PRHDT, CDR2 FYEKMQ (reference sequence). The CDR3 spells CASSPSPPQRDEQFF.

This clonotype is identified as medium-sized from frequency. The gene calls are TRBV20-1 and TRBJ2-4; TCRdb reports TRBD2, a call that lacks DNA to check it against. CDR1 is DFQATT and CDR2 is SNEGSKA in the germline V gene (reference sequence). The CDR3 extends over 13 amino acids. The CDR3 is CSASREGLNIQYF.

Frequency places this clonotype as medium-sized. V is TRBV29-1 and J is TRBJ1-2; TCRdb picks TRBD1, but there is no DNA to check that call. The CDR3 consists of 13 residues. Germline CDR1 is SQVTM and CDR2 is ANQGSEA. CDR3 in amino acids: CSANDSPLDGYTF.

Measured by frequency, this clonotype is medium-sized. The V and J genes are TRBV19 and TRBJ2-1. CDR3 length equals 14 residues. CDR1 and CDR2 (germline): LNHDA, SQIVND (reference sequence). The CDR3 sequence is CASSLTSSYNEQFF.

CDR3 loop: CASSEALGLAGGLNTGELFF. This chain uses TRBV2 with TRBJ2-2; no DNA is available, so the TRBD2 call from TCRdb remains unchecked. Germline loops: CDR1 SNHLY, CDR2 FYNNEI. The CDR3 runs 20 residues.

Frequency places this clonotype as medium-sized. This chain links TRBV4-1 with TRBJ2-7; TCRdb designates TRBD1, a call that cannot be tested without DNA. The CDR3 totals 14 residues. Germline values: CDR1 MGHRA, CDR2 YSYEKL. The CDR3 is CASSQVGINYEQYF.

Considering frequency, this clonotype is medium-sized (0.01 to 0.1%). This chain connects TRBV12-3 or TRBV12-4 to TRBJ2-6; TCRdb indicates TRBD1, and absent DNA this call remains unverified. This CDR3 spans 18 amino acids. CDR3 in amino acids: CASSRQGTGPSGANVLTF.

In terms of frequency, this clonotype is medium-sized. The chain employs TRBV27 and TRBJ2-3; TCRdb calls TRBD2, which cannot be checked without DNA. CDR3 size: 15 residues. Germline V gives CDR1 MNHEY, CDR2 SMNVEV (reference sequence). The CDR3 reads CASSFSGRAGDTQYF.

This clonotype is deemed medium-sized (0.01 to 0.1%) by its frequency. The J gene is TRBJ2-1, the V gene TRBV12-3 or TRBV12-4; no DNA is available, so the TRBD1 call from TCRdb remains unchecked. The CDR3 has 14 amino acids. The CDR3 sequence: CASSLGQGAGEQFF.

In terms of frequency, this clonotype is medium-sized. The V and J genes are TRBV9 and TRBJ1-2. Germline assignment: CDR1 SGDLS and CDR2 YYNGEE. The CDR3 covers 11 residues. The chain's CDR3 is CASSEDHGYTF. Using reference TRBV9 and TRBJ1-2 for the parts outside the CDR3, the full variable domain is DSGVTQTPKHLITATGQRVTLRCSPRSGDLSVYWYQQSLDQGLQFLIQYYNGEERAKGNILERFSAQQFPDLHSELNLSSLELGDSALYFCASSEDHGYTFGSGTRLTVV.

The V gene is TRBV25-1, the J gene TRBJ1-1; TCRdb gives TRBD1 as the D gene, but with no DNA this cannot be confirmed. The CDR3 covers 16 residues. Germline values: CDR1 MGHDK, CDR2 SYGVNS. CDR3 in amino acids: CASGDPRGQGQAEAFF.

This clonotype registers medium-sized by frequency. The chain combines TRBV29-1 with TRBJ2-7. CDR3 length: 11 amino acids. Germline CDR1 reads SQVTM; CDR2 reads ANQGSEA. The CDR3 protein is CSVQMGNEQYF.

CDR3 protein: CSVGPSGSGRPDTQYF. The V and J genes are TRBV29-1 and TRBJ2-3; the D call from TCRdb, TRBD2, cannot be confirmed without DNA. Germline assignment: CDR1 SQVTM and CDR2 ANQGSEA. The CDR3 is 16 residues long.

The V and J genes are TRBV20-1 and TRBJ1-1. CDR3 length: 13 amino acids. Germline values: CDR1 DFQATT, CDR2 SNEGSKA (reference sequence). The CDR3 protein is CSARTNSNTEAFF.

The chain has TRBV7-8 and TRBJ2-1; TCRdb selects TRBD2, and the lack of DNA leaves this call unchecked. The CDR3 spans 16 residues. Germline V gene data show CDR1 as SGHVS and CDR2 as FQNEAQ. The CDR3 sequence is CASSLGVSGSYNEQFF. The full variable domain, in which reference TRBV7-8 and TRBJ2-1 provide the parts outside the CDR3, is GAGVSQSPRYKVAKRGQDVALRCDPISGHVSLFWYQQALGQGPEFLTYFQNEAQLDKSGLPSDRFFAERPEGSVSTLKIQRTQQEDSAVYLCASSLGVSGSYNEQFFGPGTRLTVL.

This chain joins TRBV20-1 and TRBJ2-1. Germline assignment: CDR1 DFQATT and CDR2 SNEGSKA (reference sequence). The CDR3 spans 14 residues. CDR3 sequence: CSARDPGSYNEQFF.

This clonotype is identified as medium-sized from frequency. The chain joins TRBV30 to TRBJ1-2. Germline assignment: CDR1 GTSNPN and CDR2 SVGIG (reference sequence). There are 12 residues in the CDR3. CDR3 loop: CAWRMDNYGYTF. Based on the CDR3 plus reference TRBV30 and TRBJ1-2, the full variable domain is SQTIHQWPATLVQPVGSPLSLECTVEGTSNPNLYWYRQAAGRGLQLLFYSVGIGQISSEVPQNLSASRPQDRQFILSSKKLLLSDSGFYLCAWRMDNYGYTFGSGTRLTVV.